This T cell receptor (beta chain) was retrieved from a study of shared T cell receptors in the human thymus. Trimming cost V 1 base and J 0 bases, with 3 bases left between them. Germline values: CDR1 MGHRA, CDR2 YSYEKL. The CDR3 is made up of 13 amino acids. The table came from immunoSEQ multiplex PCR; TCRdb's copy has only in-frame clones and leaves some out. In the table there are hundreds of thousands of clones, 70% to 90% of which are singletons. The sample also formed part of further work on human thymus T cells. From that report: Thymic and blood repertoires seemed to show skewed V and J gene use.

This sequence originates from a boy under two years old with a congenital heart defect. The chain employs TRBV4-1 and TRBJ2-5; D gene uncertain. The material sequenced was thymocytes. The CDR3 region is CASSQAYQETQYF. CDR3 DNA sequence: TGCGCCAGCAGCCAAGCGTACCAAGAGACCCAGTACTTC.